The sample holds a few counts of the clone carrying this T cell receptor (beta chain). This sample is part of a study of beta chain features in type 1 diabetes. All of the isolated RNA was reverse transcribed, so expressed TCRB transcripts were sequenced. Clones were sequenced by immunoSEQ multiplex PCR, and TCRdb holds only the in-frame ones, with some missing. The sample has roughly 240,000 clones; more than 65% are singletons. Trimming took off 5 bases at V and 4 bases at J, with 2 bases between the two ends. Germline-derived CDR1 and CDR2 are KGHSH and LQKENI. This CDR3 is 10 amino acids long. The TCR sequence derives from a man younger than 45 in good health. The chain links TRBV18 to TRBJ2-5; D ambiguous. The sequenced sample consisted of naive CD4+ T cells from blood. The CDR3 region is CASSAETQYF. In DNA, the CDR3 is TGTGCCAGCTCAGCAGAGACCCAGTACTTC.